The subject of this entry is one T cell receptor (beta chain). The sample is drawn from a study of cytomegalovirus exposure and HLA in healthy donors. Assay: immunoSEQ multiplex PCR; the TCRdb copy retains only in-frame clones and omits some. The sample has some 170,000 clones, over 85% seen once. Among the roughly 110 subjects of the validation cohort, separate from the approximately 660-subject first cohort, were the donors. Material for sequencing was PBMCs. The sequence came from a woman aged 18-29 years in good health and CMV-seropositive.

CDR3 sequence (DNA): TGTGCCAGCAGCCCCATAAGAGGGACAGGGGGCTCAGATACGCAGTATTTT. As protein: CASSPIRGTGGSDTQYF. The chain combines TRBV7-3 with TRBJ2-3, with 12 positions matching TRBD1. V shed 5 bases and J 4 bases; nucleotides not matched to a gene: 10. This CDR3 contains 17 residues. In germline, CDR1 is SGHTA, CDR2 FQGTGA.